The T cell receptor (beta chain) under discussion was sequenced for a study of tumor-infiltrating lymphocytes in primary liver carcinoma (dated by TCRdb to about 2017). For context, the study as a whole: The five patients, three men and two women aged 30 to 69 years, had hepatocellular carcinoma (four) or combined HCC and intrahepatic cholangiocarcinoma (one). Samples yielded roughly 3.5 to 8 million productive TCRbeta reads; read depth did not differ significantly between tissue types. Tumors of the five patients were stage T1-T3 N0M0 with maximum diameters of roughly 4 to 11 cm. A total of roughly 35 specimens from 5 patients underwent TCRbeta repertoire sequencing, comprising 25 or so tumor regions, 5 adjacent noncancerous liver tissues and 5 peripheral blood samples. Technical replicate repertoires showed high reproducibility, with mean shared-clone rates about 0.88 and correlation coefficients above 0.95. TCRbeta repertoire sequencing, expression microarrays and whole-exome sequencing were combined in the study across five regions of each liver tumor, with adjacent normal tissue and blood also included.

From cysteine to phenylalanine, the CDR3 is 12 amino acids long. This entry keeps only the CDR3 DNA: 36 bases, framed from base 1. The germline V gene yields SGHAT for CDR1 and FQNNGV for CDR2. Between the V and J ends, shortened by 6 bases and 5 bases respectively, the junction contains 11 bases. Total RNA and DNA were co-extracted from around 18-30 mg of bulk tissue with the AllPrep DNA/RNA mini kit, without cell sorting. Surgical resection was performed in China between 2015 and 2016 on about 5 patients with histopathologically diagnosed primary liver carcinoma. Chronic HBV infection was present in the patients, and the patients were treatment-naive at sampling. Fresh tumor and adjacent tissue pieces were bisected; one half was stored in RNAlater at -80°C, the other sent for histology. The research as a whole found: Comparison of CD4+ and CD8+ T cell repertoires was precluded by the use of bulk unsorted samples. Because only the TCR beta chain was sequenced and unpaired alpha chains were not captured, true repertoire diversity is likely underestimated. Compared with blood, tumors had a significantly larger share of the repertoire taken up by the top 250 clones (p = 0.039). Pairs of tumor regions showed greater repertoire overlap (mean roughly 35%) than tumor-adjacent pairs (around 17%) or tumor-blood pairs (approximately 15%), which is consistent with antigen-driven expansion. With just a few patients in the study, the authors point out that the findings should be validated in a larger study.

Using a constant-region primer and ProtoScript II reverse transcriptase, TCRbeta-specific cDNA was reverse-transcribed from roughly 500 ng total RNA. Three nested multiplex PCR rounds, following a slightly modified ARM-PCR procedure, were used to build the TCRbeta libraries. The first two PCR rounds used multiplex TRBV1-TRBV30 forward primers with a Cbeta reverse primer, each for around 10 cycles. Sample barcodes and Illumina adapters were attached in a final 25-cycle PCR using Deep VentR polymerase. Before sequencing, amplicons of 200-500 bp were purified from gel using a QIAquick gel extraction kit. The TCRbeta amplicons were sequenced with 250-bp paired-end reads on an Illumina HiSeq 2500. In the authors' own workflow: Trimmomatic v0.33 was used to quality-trim the reads, and FLASH v1.2.11 was used to merge paired reads so that full CDR3 sequences could be recovered. V, D and J germline segments were assigned to the rearranged TCRbeta sequences using MiGEC v1.2.1b. Clonotype statistics, along with Shannon-Wiener diversity indices, were calculated using VDJtools v1.0.0. Except for diversity analysis, only each sample's 250 most abundant clonotypes were used in subsequent analyses to reduce sampling bias. Using fastp trimming at Q25 and MiXCR clonotype assembly, TCRdb reanalyzed the public sequencing data and kept in-frame beta chains. Rows matching on CDR3 protein sequence are summarized as one entry with the most common DNA and genes. V and J calls and clone size were set by TCRdb, not the authors. Across this sample there are about 75,000 distinct CDR3 sequences, with 69% seen only once. Of the sample, more than 25% falls within the top ten clones.

A word on this clonotype: Which antigen it targets is not known. Per-nucleotide qualities are absent, and no much larger clonotype sits a single base away.

The chain couples TRBV11-2 to TRBJ2-7; no D segment can be confidently identified. Sequencing used tumor-adjacent normal liver tissue. This TCR was sampled from a man between 40 and 49 years old with primary liver carcinoma and hepatitis B virus infection. The CDR3 corresponds to CASSPSHNEQYF. In nucleotide form, the sequence is TGTGCCAGCAGTCCCTCCCACAACGAGCAGTACTTC.